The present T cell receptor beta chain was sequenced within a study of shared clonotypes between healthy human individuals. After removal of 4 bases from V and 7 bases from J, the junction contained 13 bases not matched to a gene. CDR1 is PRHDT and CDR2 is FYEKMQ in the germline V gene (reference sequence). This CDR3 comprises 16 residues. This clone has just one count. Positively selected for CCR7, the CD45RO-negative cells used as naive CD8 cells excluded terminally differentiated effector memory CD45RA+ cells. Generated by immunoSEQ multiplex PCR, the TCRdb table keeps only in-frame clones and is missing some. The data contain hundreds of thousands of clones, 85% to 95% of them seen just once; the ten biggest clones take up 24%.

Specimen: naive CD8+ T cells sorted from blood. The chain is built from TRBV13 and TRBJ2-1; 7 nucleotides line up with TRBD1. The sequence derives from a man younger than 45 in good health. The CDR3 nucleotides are TGTGCCAGCAGCTCCGACAGGGAAGAGGACCCGAATGAGCAGTTCTTC. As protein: CASSSDREEDPNEQFF.